A selection of T cell receptor beta chains follows, all from one sample in a study of blood T cell repertoires in COVID-19. This table comes from immunoSEQ multiplex PCR, and its TCRdb copy is limited to in-frame clones, with some not included. The sample gives roughly 150,000 clones, 76% of which show up once; roughly 3.7% is in the top ten. The sample taken for sequencing was peripheral blood. The receptors were sampled from an elderly woman with acute or convalescent COVID-19. The CDR3 runs from the conserved cysteine through the conserved F or W. D genes are given only for firm matches. Clone size is shown for a subset of rows, as once, few, many or a class of expanded clone.

V gene: TRBV13; D gene: .; clone size: .; J gene: TRBJ1-1; CDR3 DNA: TGTGCCAGCAGCCGACAGACCGGGACAGAAGCTTTCTTT; CDR3 protein: CASSRQTGTEAFF
V gene: TRBV4-2; D gene: .; clone size: .; J gene: TRBJ2-7; CDR3 DNA: TGTGCCAGCAGCCAAGAGGGGGCGCGGACCTACGAGCAGTACTTC; CDR3 protein: CASSQEGARTYEQYF
V gene: TRBV18; D gene: TRBD1; clone size: .; J gene: TRBJ1-1; CDR3 DNA: TGTGCCAGCTCACCACCCCAGACAGGGCTGGGGTTCACTGAAGCTTTCTTT; CDR3 protein: CASSPPQTGLGFTEAFF
V gene: TRBV19; D gene: TRBD2; clone size: .; J gene: TRBJ2-1; CDR3 DNA: TGTGCCAGTAAAGTTCGCGCGGGAGGGCGTCATGAGCAGTTCTTC; CDR3 protein: CASKVRAGGRHEQFF
V gene: TRBV7-2; D gene: TRBD1; clone size: .; J gene: TRBJ1-2; CDR3 DNA: TGTGCCAGCAGCTGGGACAGCTATGGCTACACCTTC; CDR3 protein: CASSWDSYGYTF
V gene: TRBV7-9; D gene: .; clone size: .; J gene: TRBJ2-5; CDR3 DNA: TGTGCCAGCAGCTTAGTTCGAGAGACCCAGTACTTC; CDR3 protein: CASSLVRETQYF
V gene: TRBV27; D gene: TRBD1; clone size: once; J gene: TRBJ2-1; CDR3 DNA: TGTGCCAGCAGTTTATCTCCACAGGGGGGAATCAATGAGCAGTTCTTC; CDR3 protein: CASSLSPQGGINEQFF
V gene: TRBV29-1; D gene: TRBD2; clone size: .; J gene: TRBJ2-1; CDR3 DNA: TGCAGCGCAATCTTAGCGGGTCGAAACAATGAGCAGTTCTTC; CDR3 protein: CSAILAGRNNEQFF
V gene: TRBV7-2; D gene: .; clone size: .; J gene: TRBJ2-5; CDR3 DNA: TGTGCCAGCAGCTTAGGAACGGTCCCAGTGCGGGAGACCCAGTACTTC; CDR3 protein: CASSLGTVPVRETQYF
V gene: TRBV19; D gene: TRBD1; clone size: .; J gene: TRBJ2-6; CDR3 DNA: TGTGCCAGTAGTATAAACAGGGGGCGATCTGGGGCCAACGTCCTGACTTTC; CDR3 protein: CASSINRGRSGANVLTF
V gene: TRBV19; D gene: .; clone size: once; J gene: TRBJ1-6; CDR3 DNA: TGTGCCAGTACCCGGACAGATTATAATTCACCCCTCCACTTT; CDR3 protein: CASTRTDYNSPLHF
V gene: TRBV25-1; D gene: .; clone size: .; J gene: TRBJ1-2; CDR3 DNA: TGTGCCAGCAGTGCCCCGAAAGGGGGGGGTGGCTACACCTTC; CDR3 protein: CASSAPKGGGGYTF
V gene: TRBV7-2; D gene: TRBD1; clone size: .; J gene: TRBJ1-2; CDR3 DNA: TGTGCCAGCAGCCCTGACGCCGGGACAGGGGTCTATGGCTACACCTTC; CDR3 protein: CASSPDAGTGVYGYTF
V gene: TRBV7-2; D gene: .; clone size: .; J gene: TRBJ2-3; CDR3 DNA: TGTGCCAGCAGCTTAGTCGGGGTGGGAGATACGCAGTATTTT; CDR3 protein: CASSLVGVGDTQYF
V gene: TRBV5-6; D gene: .; clone size: .; J gene: TRBJ1-1; CDR3 DNA: TGTGCCAGCAGCTTAGGCCTGAGAGGAATGAACACTGAAGCTTTCTTT; CDR3 protein: CASSLGLRGMNTEAFF
V gene: TRBV13; D gene: TRBD2; clone size: .; J gene: TRBJ2-1; CDR3 DNA: TGTGCCAGCAGCTTATATAGGACTAGCGTTTACAATGAGCAGTTCTTC; CDR3 protein: CASSLYRTSVYNEQFF
V gene: TRBV7-2; D gene: TRBD1; clone size: .; J gene: TRBJ2-3; CDR3 DNA: TGTGCCAGCAGCTCCGCTCACCCACAGGGGGCCACGCAGTATTTT; CDR3 protein: CASSSAHPQGATQYF
V gene: TRBV3-1/TRBV3-2; D gene: .; clone size: .; J gene: TRBJ1-1; CDR3 DNA: TGTGCCAGCAGCCAAGACCCCCCAGGGTGGGAAGCTTTCTTT; CDR3 protein: CASSQDPPGWEAFF
V gene: TRBV10-1; D gene: TRBD1; clone size: .; J gene: TRBJ2-5; CDR3 DNA: TGCGCCAGCAGCGCGACAGGGCAAGAGACCCAGTACTTC; CDR3 protein: CASSATGQETQYF
V gene: TRBV19; D gene: .; clone size: few; J gene: TRBJ2-1; CDR3 DNA: TGTGCCAGTAGTATTCGACAGAATGAGCAGTTCTTC; CDR3 protein: CASSIRQNEQFF
V gene: TRBV27; D gene: TRBD1; clone size: .; J gene: TRBJ1-2; CDR3 DNA: TGTGCCAGCAGTTCCCAGTACAGGACAGGGGGTGGCCCTATCTATGGCTACACCTTC; CDR3 protein: CASSSQYRTGGGPIYGYTF
V gene: TRBV5-1; D gene: .; clone size: .; J gene: TRBJ1-2; CDR3 DNA: TGCGCCAGCAGCTTCTTATCCGACGGGGGAAGGGGCTACACCTTC; CDR3 protein: CASSFLSDGGRGYTF
V gene: TRBV2; D gene: .; clone size: .; J gene: TRBJ1-6; CDR3 DNA: TGTGCCAGCAATCCCGTCGGTACAGGAACCAATTCACCCCTCCACTTT; CDR3 protein: CASNPVGTGTNSPLHF
V gene: TRBV11-2; D gene: .; clone size: .; J gene: TRBJ2-5; CDR3 DNA: TGTGCCAGCAGCTTAGGGCAGCGTGATTTAGAGACCCAGTACTTC; CDR3 protein: CASSLGQRDLETQYF
V gene: TRBV5-3; D gene: TRBD2; clone size: .; J gene: TRBJ2-1; CDR3 DNA: TGTGCCAGAAGCTTGGTGACTAGCGGGGCTACTCCTAATGAGCAGTTCTTC; CDR3 protein: CARSLVTSGATPNEQFF
V gene: TRBV19; D gene: TRBD1; clone size: .; J gene: TRBJ1-2; CDR3 DNA: TGTGCCAGTAGCACCCAGGGGGCGCGCGGCTACACCTTC; CDR3 protein: CASSTQGARGYTF
V gene: TRBV6-2/TRBV6-3; D gene: .; clone size: .; J gene: TRBJ1-2; CDR3 DNA: TGTGCCAGCAGTTTCTCAGGGAGAGGCTACACCTTC; CDR3 protein: CASSFSGRGYTF
V gene: TRBV7-2; D gene: TRBD1; clone size: .; J gene: TRBJ1-6; CDR3 DNA: TGTGCCAGCAGCCGGACAGGGTCCTATAATTCACCCCTCCACTTT; CDR3 protein: CASSRTGSYNSPLHF
V gene: TRBV29-1; D gene: TRBD1; clone size: .; J gene: TRBJ1-1; CDR3 DNA: TGCAGCGTACACAGGGGGAACACTGAAGCTTTCTTT; CDR3 protein: CSVHRGNTEAFF
V gene: TRBV30; D gene: TRBD1; clone size: .; J gene: TRBJ2-7; CDR3 DNA: TGTGCCTGGAGTGTTGGGACAGGGGTGGTGTACGAGCAGTACTTC; CDR3 protein: CAWSVGTGVVYEQYF
V gene: TRBV30; D gene: TRBD1; clone size: .; J gene: TRBJ1-4; CDR3 DNA: TGTGCCTGGCAGACCGGGACAGGGGATGAAAAACTGTTTTTT; CDR3 protein: CAWQTGTGDEKLFF
V gene: TRBV27; D gene: .; clone size: .; J gene: TRBJ1-6; CDR3 DNA: TGTGCCAGCAGTTTCTCGGGACAAGATAATTCACCCCTCCACTTT; CDR3 protein: CASSFSGQDNSPLHF